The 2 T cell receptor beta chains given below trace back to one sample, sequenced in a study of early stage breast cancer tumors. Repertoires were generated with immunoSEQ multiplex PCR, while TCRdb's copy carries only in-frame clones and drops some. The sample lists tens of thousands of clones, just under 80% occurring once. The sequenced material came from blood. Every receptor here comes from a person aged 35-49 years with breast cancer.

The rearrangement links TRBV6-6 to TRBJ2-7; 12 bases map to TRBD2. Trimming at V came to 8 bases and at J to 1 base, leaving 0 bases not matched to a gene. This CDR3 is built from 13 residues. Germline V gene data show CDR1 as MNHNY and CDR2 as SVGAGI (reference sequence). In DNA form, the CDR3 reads TGTGCCAGCGGGACTAGCGGGTCCTACGAGCAGTACTTC. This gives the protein CASGTSGSYEQYF.

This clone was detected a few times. CDR3 DNA sequence: TGTGCCAGCAGCGCGTGGACTAGCGGAAACTACGAGCAGTACTTC. Amino acids: CASSAWTSGNYEQYF. The chain has TRBV7-9 and TRBJ2-7; 10 nucleotides agree with TRBD2. The CDR3 totals 15 residues. V shed 5 bases and J 3 bases; nucleotides not matched to a gene: 7. Germline assignment: CDR1 SEHNR and CDR2 FQNEAQ (reference sequence).